These T cell receptor beta chains were read from a single sample in a study of blood T cell repertoires in COVID-19. Profiled with immunoSEQ multiplex PCR; TCRdb holds only in-frame clones, not every one. This sample has approximately 240,000 clones; 84% occur once, and the top ten carry about 2.3%. Material: peripheral blood. The receptors were sampled from a woman aged 60-75 years with acute or convalescent COVID-19. Both conserved end residues are part of each CDR3. A D gene is named only where the DNA matches it firmly. For some rows the clone size is stated as once, few or many, or as a class when expanded; others skip it.

>TRBJ2-1|TRBD1|NA|TRBV6-2/TRBV6-3
TGTGCCAGCAGCCCCCACGGGACAGTCCTCAATGAGCAGTTCTTC
CASSPHGTVLNEQFF
>TRBJ2-1|NA|NA|TRBV3-1/TRBV3-2
TGTGCCAGCAGCCTAAGGACAAGCTCCTACAATGAGCAGTTCTTC
CASSLRTSSYNEQFF
>TRBJ2-1|TRBD1|NA|TRBV28
TGTGCCAGCAGTTTAGGACAGGGGCCCGACCGCTACAATGAGCAGTTCTTC
CASSLGQGPDRYNEQFF
>TRBJ1-3|NA|few|TRBV6-1
TGTGCCAGCAGTGATTGGGGGCCCGGAAACACCATATATTTT
CASSDWGPGNTIYF
>TRBJ2-5|NA|NA|TRBV28
TGTGCCAGCAGTTTATATAAAGAGACCCAGTACTTC
CASSLYKETQYF
>TRBJ1-2|NA|NA|TRBV7-2
TGTGCCAGCAGCTTACAGAATAACTATGGCTACACCTTC
CASSLQNNYGYTF
>TRBJ2-1|NA|NA|TRBV25-1
TGTGCCAGCAGTGAATATGGAGGGAAGGGTCCGTTCTTC
CASSEYGGKGPFF
>TRBJ2-7|TRBD1|NA|TRBV11-2
TGTGCCAGCAGCCCAAGTCGGGGACAGGCTTTCGGCGAGCAGTACTTC
CASSPSRGQAFGEQYF
>TRBJ2-7|NA|NA|TRBV5-1
TGCGCCAGCAGCTTGAACGGGGGAGGCTACGAGCAGTACTTC
CASSLNGGGYEQYF
>TRBJ1-5|NA|once|TRBV30
TGTGCCTGGAGTCCAAGCGGATGGAATCAGCCCCAGCATTTT
CAWSPSGWNQPQHF
>TRBJ1-1|NA|NA|TRBV3-1/TRBV3-2
TGTGCCAGCAGCCAAGGTATCGGGTTGAACACTGAAGCTTTCTTT
CASSQGIGLNTEAFF
>TRBJ1-6|NA|once|TRBV7-9
TGTGCCAGCAGCCCCATTCCGGGGATGGGTCTTTCACCCCTCCACTTT
CASSPIPGMGLSPLHF
>TRBJ1-5|NA|once|TRBV6-1
TGTGCCAGCAGTGACCGGGGGGCCGGCAATCAGCCCCAGCATTTT
CASSDRGAGNQPQHF
>TRBJ1-2|TRBD1|NA|TRBV10-2
TGCGCCAGCAGTGACGGGCCCGGGACAGGGGATGGCTACACCTTC
CASSDGPGTGDGYTF
>TRBJ2-5|NA|NA|TRBV4-2
TGTGCCAGCAGCCAAACCCCCGGGGAGACCCAGTACTTC
CASSQTPGETQYF
>TRBJ1-1|NA|NA|TRBV2
TGTGCCAGCAGTGATCTGGGGCTGGGCACTGAAGCTTTCTTT
CASSDLGLGTEAFF
>TRBJ2-7|TRBD1|few|TRBV2
TGTGCCAGCAGTGAATCTTTGGGACAGGGGCTTCACTCCTACGAGCAGTACTTC
CASSESLGQGLHSYEQYF
>TRBJ1-6|NA|NA|TRBV5-1
TGCGCCAGCAGCTTGGAAGCCCTAGCAGGTCCGTCACCCCTCCACTTT
CASSLEALAGPSPLHF
>TRBJ2-5|TRBD2|NA|TRBV6-6
TGTGCCAGCAGCCTTAGCGGGGGGGCCGAGACCCAGTACTTC
CASSLSGGAETQYF
>TRBJ1-1|NA|once|TRBV5-1
TGCGCCAGCCGAGACCAGGGTTCCAAGAACACTGAAGCTTTCTTT
CASRDQGSKNTEAFF
>TRBJ1-2|NA|NA|TRBV6-5
TGTGCCAGCAGTAAGACAGCCAACTATGGCTACACCTTC
CASSKTANYGYTF
>TRBJ1-2|NA|NA|TRBV7-9
TGTGCCAGCAGCCCCCGGGTGGGACCCCGAAGAACAGGGACCTATGGCTACACCTTC
CASSPRVGPRRTGTYGYTF
>TRBJ2-5|TRBD2|NA|TRBV7-2
TGTGCCAGCAGCTTTGGACTAGCGGGGGGCGCGCTACAAGAGACCCAGTACTTC
CASSFGLAGGALQETQYF